The next 17 T cell receptor beta chains were all read from a single sample in a study of T-cell reconstitution after alpha-beta-depleted transplantation in children. Unique molecular identifiers were incorporated when the TCRbeta library was constructed. TCRdb itself ran the PCR reads through MiXCR, one entry per CDR3 protein. The sample records 330,000 or so distinct CDR3 sequences, about a tenth being singletons. Sequenced material: PBMCs from the stem cell graft donor, taken from the stem cell graft. Receptor source: a human donor who donated a stem cell graft to a child with acute lymphoblastic leukemia.

The table lists this clonotype with a few counts. The chain employs TRBV5-1 and TRBJ2-7; a weak D match, TRBD1 (6 bases). Per germline, CDR1 SGHRS and CDR2 YFSETQ. The length of the CDR3 is 16 residues. V was pared by 6 bases and J by 2 bases, with 21 bases between. DNA for the CDR3: TGCGCCAGCACCCTCCTCCCGGGACATAGAACCTACGAGCAGTACTTC. Its protein is CASTLLPGHRTYEQYF.

This clonotype appeared a few times. The genes are TRBV7-2 and TRBJ2-2, with TRBD1 identical over 8 bases. The CDR3 has 15 amino acids. Germline assignment: CDR1 SGHTA and CDR2 FQGNSA. Trimming cost V 5 bases and J 2 bases; bases outside gene matches: 4. The CDR3 DNA reads TGTGCCAGCAGCCCGACAGGGGTCAACACCGGGGAGCTGTTTTTT. This codes for CASSPTGVNTGELFF. Complete variable domain (other parts from reference TRBV7-2 and TRBJ2-2): GAGVSQSPSNKVTEKGKDVELRCDPISGHTALYWYRQSLGQGLEFLIYFQGNSAPDKSGLPSDRFSAERTGGSVSTLTIQRTQQEDSAVYLCASSPTGVNTGELFFGEGSRLTVL.

The J gene is TRBJ1-1, the V gene TRBV6-1, with a weak D call TRBD1 (5 bases). The CDR3 sequence is 15 residues long. Trimming pared 6 bases from V and 4 bases from J, leaving 18 bases between. Germline V gene lookup returns CDR1 MNHNS and CDR2 SASEGT. The chain's CDR3 is CASRITGAGGTEAFF. The CDR3 coding sequence is TGTGCCAGCAGGATAACAGGTGCCGGGGGCACTGAAGCTTTCTTT.

The V gene is TRBV7-3, the J gene TRBJ2-2; unclear D gene. Germline CDR1 is SGHTA and CDR2 is FQGTGA. This CDR3 region has 17 residues. V lost 5 bases to trimming and J lost 1 base, with 17 bases between them. The CDR3 is CASSPSWRGLNTGELFF. The CDR3 region has the DNA TGTGCCAGCAGCCCAAGCTGGAGAGGTCTGAACACCGGGGAGCTGTTTTTT.

Ten or more counts support this clonotype. The chain combines TRBV27 with TRBJ2-6; maybe TRBD1 (5 bases). Germline V gene sequence: CDR1 MNHEY, CDR2 SMNVEV (reference sequence). This CDR3 has 16 residues. V was cut by 1 base and J by 4 bases, with 11 bases left in between. CDR3 region: CASSLWAGAGANVLTF. As DNA, the CDR3 is TGTGCCAGCAGTTTATGGGCTGGGGCAGGGGCCAACGTCCTGACTTTC.

The rearrangement links TRBV4-3 to TRBJ2-1, with D tentatively TRBD1 or TRBD2 (5 bases each). Between the trimmed V and J ends, which lost 1 base and 8 bases, there was a span of 15 bases. Germline V gene data show CDR1 as LGHNA and CDR2 as YSLEER. The CDR3 covers 15 residues. CDR3 in DNA: TGCGCCAGCAGCCAAGCGGACATCGGGGAAGATGAGCAGTTCTTC. Translation gives CASSQADIGEDEQFF.

This clonotype has ten or more counts. The rearrangement links TRBV10-3 to TRBJ1-1; 8 bases fit TRBD1. Germline V gene sequence: CDR1 ENHRY, CDR2 SYGVKD. V lost 6 bases and J lost 1; bases outside the gene matches: 1. There are 13 residues in the CDR3. For the CDR3, the DNA is TGTGCCATCAGGGGGACAGGGAACACTGAAGCTTTCTTT. Residues: CAIRGTGNTEAFF.

The genes are TRBV2 and TRBJ2-5; D is unresolved. In germline, CDR1 is SNHLY, CDR2 FYNNEI. The CDR3 is 16 amino acids. Deletions cut 6 bases from V and 1 base from J, with 18 bases between. DNA for the CDR3: TGTGCCAGCAGCGCAGGCGTGGGGTGGGGCCAAGAGACCCAGTACTTC. Protein product: CASSAGVGWGQETQYF.

As DNA, the CDR3 is TGTGCCAGCAGGGACGACAGGGGAGGCGGCTACACCTTC. Protein sequence: CASRDDRGGGYTF. The chain couples TRBV6-1 to TRBJ1-2; 8 bases fit TRBD1. Per germline, CDR1 MNHNS and CDR2 SASEGT. CDR3 length: 13 amino acids. The junction had 8 bases not matched to a gene; V was cut back by 6 bases and J by 8 bases.

This clonotype was observed a handful of times. The V call is TRBV4-3, the J call TRBJ2-7, with a weak D call TRBD2 (5 bases). The germline CDR1 and CDR2 sequences are LGHNA and YSLEER. V was pared by 0 bases and J by 6 bases, with 12 bases between. The CDR3 runs 14 residues. CDR3 in DNA: TGCGCCAGCAGCCAAGATGGCGATGGAGGCGAGCAGTACTTC. It yields the protein CASSQDGDGGEQYF.

The gene calls are TRBV5-6 and TRBJ2-6; the D call may be TRBD1 or TRBD2 (5 bases each). The germline V and J ends were trimmed by 4 bases and 0 bases, with 14 bases remaining between them. The CDR3 loop spans 17 amino acids. CDR1 and CDR2 from the germline V gene are SGHDT and YYEEEE. DNA of the CDR3: TGTGCCAGCAGCCGGAGGCAGGGCCTCTCTGGGGCCAACGTCCTGACTTTC. This gives the protein CASSRRQGLSGANVLTF.

This clonotype was observed a handful of times. The genes are TRBV24-1 and TRBJ2-3, with 9 bases aligning to TRBD1. The germline CDR1 and CDR2 sequences are KGHDR and SFDVKD. The CDR3 runs 16 residues. With V trimmed by 4 bases and J by 2 bases, 6 bases remained unmatched. This chain's CDR3 is CATSDPDRGLTDTQYF. The CDR3 DNA sequence: TGTGCCACCAGTGACCCGGACAGGGGCCTCACAGATACGCAGTATTTT.

This clonotype was recorded a few times. This chain joins TRBV7-9 and TRBJ2-3; the match to TRBD2 covers 11 bases. The J segment lost 3 bases and the V segment lost 4 bases, leaving 3 bases of the junction unmatched. The CDR3 contains 15 residues. Germline loops: CDR1 SEHNR, CDR2 FQNEAQ (reference sequence). For the CDR3, the DNA is TGTGCCAGCAGCTACACTAGCGGGAGTACAGATACGCAGTATTTT. Protein: CASSYTSGSTDTQYF.

In its sample, this clonotype was seen a few times. The chain employs TRBV29-1 and TRBJ2-1; 9 bases agree with TRBD2. The length of the CDR3 is 13 residues. The germline V gene encodes CDR1 SQVTM and CDR2 ANQGSEA. Trimming removed 7 bases from V and 5 bases from J; junction bases left unmatched: 6. DNA for the CDR3: TGCAGCGCCCTAGCGGGAACAAACAATGAGCAGTTCTTC. It encodes CSALAGTNNEQFF.

This chain uses TRBV20-1 with TRBJ2-1; either TRBD1 or TRBD2 may supply D (6 bases each). Trimming pared 5 bases from V and 10 bases from J, leaving 18 bases between. Germline CDR1 DFQATT, CDR2 SNEGSKA (reference sequence). The CDR3 runs 13 residues. CDR3 sequence reads: CSAPSGALGEQFF. The DNA of the CDR3 is TGCAGTGCTCCCTCGGGGGCTCTAGGGGAGCAGTTCTTC.

This clonotype was detected a few times. The chain has TRBV18 and TRBJ2-2, with TRBD2 identical over 12 bases. The CDR3 spans 18 residues. CDR1 KGHSH and CDR2 LQKENI come from the germline V gene. V shed 3 bases, J shed 0 bases, and the junction held 5 bases outside the gene matches. CDR3 protein: CASSPYGLAGSNTGELFF. CDR3 DNA: TGTGCCAGCTCACCTTACGGACTAGCGGGATCGAACACCGGGGAGCTGTTTTTT. Using reference TRBV18 and TRBJ2-2 for the parts outside the CDR3, the full variable domain is NAGVMQNPRHLVRRRGQEARLRCSPMKGHSHVYWYRQLPEEGLKFMVYLQKENIIDESGMPKERFSAEFPKEGPSILRIQQVVRGDSAAYFCASSPYGLAGSNTGELFFGEGSRLTVL.

This clonotype was seen a handful of times. The chain links TRBV4-3 to TRBJ2-6, with D perhaps TRBD1 (5 bases). V gave up 0 bases and J gave up 0 bases, with 9 bases separating them. Germline V gene lookup returns CDR1 LGHNA and CDR2 YSLEER. This CDR3 is 17 amino acids long. Here the CDR3 reads CASSQEQAFSGANVLTF. The DNA of the CDR3 is TGCGCCAGCAGCCAAGAACAGGCCTTCTCTGGGGCCAACGTCCTGACTTTC.